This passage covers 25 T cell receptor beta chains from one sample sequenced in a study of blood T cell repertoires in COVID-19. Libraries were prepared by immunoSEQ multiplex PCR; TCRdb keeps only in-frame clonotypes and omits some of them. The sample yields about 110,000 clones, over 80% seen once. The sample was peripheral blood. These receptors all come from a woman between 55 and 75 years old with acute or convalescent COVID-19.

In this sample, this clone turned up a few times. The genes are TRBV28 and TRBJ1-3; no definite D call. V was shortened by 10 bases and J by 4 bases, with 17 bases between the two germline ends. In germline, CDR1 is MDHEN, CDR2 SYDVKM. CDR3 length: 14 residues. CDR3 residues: CANPTTEYGNTIYF. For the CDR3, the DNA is TGTGCCAACCCAACCACGGAGTACGGAAACACCATATATTTT.

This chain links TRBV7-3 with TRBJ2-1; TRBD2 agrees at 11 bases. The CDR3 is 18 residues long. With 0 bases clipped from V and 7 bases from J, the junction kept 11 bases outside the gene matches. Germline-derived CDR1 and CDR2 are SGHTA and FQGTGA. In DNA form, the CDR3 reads TGTGCCAGCAGCTTAACTAGCGGGAGGGCTGTGCCCCCGAATGAGCAGTTCTTC. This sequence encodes CASSLTSGRAVPPNEQFF.

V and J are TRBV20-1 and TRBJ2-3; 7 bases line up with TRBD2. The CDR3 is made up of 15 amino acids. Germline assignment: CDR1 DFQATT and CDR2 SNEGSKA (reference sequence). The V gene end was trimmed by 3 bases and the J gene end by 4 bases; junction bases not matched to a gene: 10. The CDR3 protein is CSASSTREWPDTQYF. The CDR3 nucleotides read TGCAGTGCTAGTAGTACGCGGGAGTGGCCAGATACGCAGTATTTT.

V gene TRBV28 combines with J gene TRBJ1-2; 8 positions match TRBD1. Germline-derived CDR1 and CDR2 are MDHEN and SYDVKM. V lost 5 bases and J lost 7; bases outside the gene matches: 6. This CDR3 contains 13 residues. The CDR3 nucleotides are TGTGCCAGCAGTAGGACAGGGTCTCGTGGCTACACCTTC. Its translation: CASSRTGSRGYTF.

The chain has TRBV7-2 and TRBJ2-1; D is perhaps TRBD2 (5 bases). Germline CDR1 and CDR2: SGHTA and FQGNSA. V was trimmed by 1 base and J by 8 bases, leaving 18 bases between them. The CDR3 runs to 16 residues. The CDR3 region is CASSLGTADRGYEQFF. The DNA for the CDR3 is TGTGCCAGCAGCTTAGGGACTGCGGACCGCGGCTATGAGCAGTTCTTC.

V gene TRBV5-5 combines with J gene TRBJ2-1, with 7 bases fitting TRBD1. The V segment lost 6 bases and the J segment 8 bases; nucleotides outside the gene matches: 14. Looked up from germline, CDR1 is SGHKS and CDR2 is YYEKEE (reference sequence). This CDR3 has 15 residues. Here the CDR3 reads CASTQGVGVFDEQFF. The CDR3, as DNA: TGTGCCAGCACTCAGGGGGTAGGGGTTTTCGATGAGCAGTTCTTC.

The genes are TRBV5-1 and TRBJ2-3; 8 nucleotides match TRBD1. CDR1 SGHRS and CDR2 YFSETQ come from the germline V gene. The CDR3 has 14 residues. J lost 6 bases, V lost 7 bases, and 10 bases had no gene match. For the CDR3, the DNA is TGCGCCAGCCATGGACAGGGTCCGGGGGATACGCAGTATTTT. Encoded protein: CASHGQGPGDTQYF.

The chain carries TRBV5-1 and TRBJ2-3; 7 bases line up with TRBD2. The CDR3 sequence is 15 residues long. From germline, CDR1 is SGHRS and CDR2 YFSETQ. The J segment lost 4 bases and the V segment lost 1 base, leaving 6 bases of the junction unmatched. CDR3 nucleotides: TGCGCCAGCAGCTTGTGGGCGGGGGAGTCAGATACGCAGTATTTT. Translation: CASSLWAGESDTQYF.

Here the CDR3 reads CASSLQGVDTIYF. The DNA of the CDR3 is TGTGCCAGCAGCCTACAGGGGGTAGACACCATATATTTT. The V and J genes are TRBV3-1 (or the pseudogene TRBV3-2) and TRBJ1-3; 8 bases are shared with TRBD1. The CDR3 covers 13 residues. The V segment lost 4 bases and the J segment 8 bases; nucleotides outside the gene matches: 4. The germline V gene encodes CDR1 LGHDT and CDR2 YNNKEL (reference sequence).

The CDR3 spells CASRSGGVNQPQHF. The CDR3 nucleotides are TGTGCCAGCAGAAGCGGAGGGGTCAATCAGCCCCAGCATTTT. The rearrangement links TRBV28 to TRBJ1-5, with a tentative D call TRBD1 (5 bases). Trimming took 6 bases from V and 3 from J, leaving 12 bases between them. CDR1 and CDR2 from the germline V gene are MDHEN and SYDVKM. The CDR3 has 14 residues.

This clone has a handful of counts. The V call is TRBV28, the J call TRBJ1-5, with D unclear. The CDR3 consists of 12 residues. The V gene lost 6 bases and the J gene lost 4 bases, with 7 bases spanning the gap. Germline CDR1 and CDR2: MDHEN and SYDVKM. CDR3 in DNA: TGTGCCAGCAGCTTCCTGAATCAGCCCCAGCATTTT. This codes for CASSFLNQPQHF.

CDR3: CASSQHGRDRGNSPLHF. CDR3 in DNA: TGTGCCAGCAGCCAACACGGGCGGGACAGGGGTAATTCACCCCTCCACTTT. The V and J genes are TRBV3-1 (or the pseudogene TRBV3-2) and TRBJ1-6, with TRBD1 identical over 10 bases. The germline V gene has CDR1 LGHDT and CDR2 YNNKEL (reference sequence). The CDR3 covers 17 residues. V trimming: 2 bases; J trimming: 6 bases; junction bases outside the gene matches: 7.

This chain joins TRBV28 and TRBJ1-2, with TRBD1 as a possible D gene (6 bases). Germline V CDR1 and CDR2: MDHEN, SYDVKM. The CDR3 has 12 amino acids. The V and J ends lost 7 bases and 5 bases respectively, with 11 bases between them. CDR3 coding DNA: TGTGCCAGCACCGAGGGGGTGTATGGCTACACCTTC. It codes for CASTEGVYGYTF.

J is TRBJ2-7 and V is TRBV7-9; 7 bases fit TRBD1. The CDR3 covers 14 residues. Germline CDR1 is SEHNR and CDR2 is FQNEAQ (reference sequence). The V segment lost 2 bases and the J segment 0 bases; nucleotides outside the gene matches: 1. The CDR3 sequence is CASSLKGASYEQYF. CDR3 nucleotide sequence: TGTGCCAGCAGCTTAAAGGGGGCCTCCTACGAGCAGTACTTC. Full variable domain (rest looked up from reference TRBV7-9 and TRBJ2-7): DTGVSQNPRHKITKRGQNVTFRCDPISEHNRLYWYRQTLGQGPEFLTYFQNEAQLEKSRLLSDRFSAERPKGSFSTLEIQRTEQGDSAMYLCASSLKGASYEQYFGPGTRLTVT.

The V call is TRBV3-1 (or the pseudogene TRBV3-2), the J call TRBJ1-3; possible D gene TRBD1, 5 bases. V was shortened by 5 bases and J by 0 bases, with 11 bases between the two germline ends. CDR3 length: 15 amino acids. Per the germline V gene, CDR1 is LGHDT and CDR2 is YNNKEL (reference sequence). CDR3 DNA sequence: TGTGCCAGCAGCTACGACAGAACCTCTGGAAACACCATATATTTT. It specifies CASSYDRTSGNTIYF.

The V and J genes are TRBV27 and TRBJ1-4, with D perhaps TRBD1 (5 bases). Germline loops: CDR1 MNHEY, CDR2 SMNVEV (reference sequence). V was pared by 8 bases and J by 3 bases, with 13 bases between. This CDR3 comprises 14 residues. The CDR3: CASRKTAANEKLFF. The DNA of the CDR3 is TGTGCCAGCCGAAAGACAGCAGCTAATGAAAAACTGTTTTTT.

CDR3 sequence reads: CASNQDGIYGYTF. DNA for the CDR3: TGTGCCAGCAACCAAGACGGGATCTATGGCTACACCTTC. The rearrangement links TRBV12-3 or TRBV12-4 to TRBJ1-2; no definite D call. V was cut by 7 bases and J by 4 bases, with 13 bases left in between. The CDR3 has 13 residues.

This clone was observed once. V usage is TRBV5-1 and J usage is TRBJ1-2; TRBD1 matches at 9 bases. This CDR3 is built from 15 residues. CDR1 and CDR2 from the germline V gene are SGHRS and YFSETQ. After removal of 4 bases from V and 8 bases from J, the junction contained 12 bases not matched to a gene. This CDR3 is CASSGLQGAGSGYTF. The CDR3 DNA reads TGCGCCAGCAGCGGGTTACAGGGGGCCGGGTCGGGCTACACCTTC.

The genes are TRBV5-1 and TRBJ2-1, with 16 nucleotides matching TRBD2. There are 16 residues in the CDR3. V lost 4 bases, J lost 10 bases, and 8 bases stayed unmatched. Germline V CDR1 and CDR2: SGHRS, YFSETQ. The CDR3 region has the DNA TGCGCCAGCAGCCCGGGGACTAGCGGGGGGGCGCAAGAGCAGTTCTTC. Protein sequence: CASSPGTSGGAQEQFF.

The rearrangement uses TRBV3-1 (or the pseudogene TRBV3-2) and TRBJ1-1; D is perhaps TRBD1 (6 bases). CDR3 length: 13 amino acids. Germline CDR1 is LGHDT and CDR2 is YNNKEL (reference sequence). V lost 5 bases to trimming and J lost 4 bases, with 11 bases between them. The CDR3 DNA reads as TGTGCCAGCAGCGGCATAGGGGGCACTGAAGCTTTCTTT. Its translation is CASSGIGGTEAFF.

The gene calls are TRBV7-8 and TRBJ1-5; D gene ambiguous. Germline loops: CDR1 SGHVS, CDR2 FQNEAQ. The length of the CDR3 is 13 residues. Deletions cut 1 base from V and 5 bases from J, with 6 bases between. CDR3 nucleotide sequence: TGTGCCAGCAGCTTAGAGAGAGATCAGCCCCAGCATTTT. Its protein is CASSLERDQPQHF.

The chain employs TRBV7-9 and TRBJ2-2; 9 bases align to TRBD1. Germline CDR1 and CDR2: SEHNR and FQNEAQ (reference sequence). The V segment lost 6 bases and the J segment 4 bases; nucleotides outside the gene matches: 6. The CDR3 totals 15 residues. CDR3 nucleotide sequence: TGTGCCAGCAGGGGGGGACAGGGCGGCACCGGGGAGCTGTTTTTT. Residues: CASRGGQGGTGELFF.

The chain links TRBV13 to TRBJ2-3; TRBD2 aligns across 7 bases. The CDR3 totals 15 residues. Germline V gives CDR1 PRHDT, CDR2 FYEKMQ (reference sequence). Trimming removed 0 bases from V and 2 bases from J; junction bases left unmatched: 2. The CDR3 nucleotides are TGTGCCAGCAGCTTAGGGCGGGGGTACACAGATACGCAGTATTTT. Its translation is CASSLGRGYTDTQYF.

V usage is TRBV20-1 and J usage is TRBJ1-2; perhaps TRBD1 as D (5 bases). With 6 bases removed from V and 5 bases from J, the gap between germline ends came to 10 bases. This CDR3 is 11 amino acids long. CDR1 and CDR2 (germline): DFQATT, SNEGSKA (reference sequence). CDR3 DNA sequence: TGCAGTGCCTCGGACACGTATGGCTACACCTTC. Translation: CSASDTYGYTF.

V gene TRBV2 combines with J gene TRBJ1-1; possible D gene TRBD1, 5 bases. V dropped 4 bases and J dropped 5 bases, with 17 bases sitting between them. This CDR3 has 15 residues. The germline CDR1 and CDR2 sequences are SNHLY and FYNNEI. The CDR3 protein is CASSVSPRGDTEAFF. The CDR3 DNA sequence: TGTGCCAGCAGTGTAAGTCCGCGGGGGGATACTGAAGCTTTCTTT.